The 29 T cell receptor beta chains below were found in one sample sequenced in a study of cytomegalovirus exposure and HLA in healthy donors. 60 Vbeta and 13 Jbeta primers were used in PCR. Assay: immunoSEQ multiplex PCR; the TCRdb copy retains only in-frame clones and omits some. The sample table includes around 45,000 clones. Sequencing input: PBMCs. Source of these receptors: a young woman in good health and CMV-seronegative.

The V gene is TRBV11-3, the J gene TRBJ2-6, with 9 bases lining up with TRBD1. The V gene's germline CDR1 is SGHNT and CDR2 YENEEA. The CDR3 is made up of 18 amino acids. With V trimmed by 5 bases and J by 1 base, 9 bases remained unmatched. The CDR3 spells CASSKRRTGESGANVLTF. CDR3 bases: TGTGCCAGCAGCAAGCGACGGACAGGGGAGTCTGGGGCCAACGTCCTGACTTTC.

This chain connects TRBV4-3 to TRBJ2-7, with a possible D match to TRBD1 (5 bases). V lost 4 bases and J 2 bases, leaving 24 bases between the germline ends. Looked up from germline, CDR1 is LGHNA and CDR2 is YSLEER. This CDR3 is 18 amino acids long. CDR3 loop: CASSPNLGAPDLAYEQYF. Here the CDR3 DNA reads TGCGCCAGCAGCCCCAACCTAGGGGCCCCCGACCTTGCCTACGAGCAGTACTTC.

J is TRBJ2-7 and V is TRBV27; 12 nucleotides match TRBD2. J gave up 6 bases and V 6 bases, and 3 bases lay outside the gene matches. CDR3 size: 13 residues. Looked up from germline, CDR1 is MNHEY and CDR2 is SMNVEV (reference sequence). This chain's CDR3 is CASRTSGSLEQYF. The CDR3 DNA follows: TGTGCCAGCAGGACTAGCGGGAGTCTCGAGCAGTACTTC.

CDR3 sequence: CASSQVLVTDTQYF. In DNA form, the CDR3 reads TGCGCCAGCAGCCAAGTTTTAGTCACAGATACGCAGTATTTT. The V gene is TRBV4-1, the J gene TRBJ2-3; D is unclear. Germline values: CDR1 MGHRA, CDR2 YSYEKL. The CDR3 sequence is 14 residues long. V was trimmed by 1 base and J by 2 bases, leaving 7 bases between them.

The rearrangement uses TRBV30 and TRBJ2-7, with 7 bases matching TRBD2. CDR3 length: 14 residues. CDR1 GTSNPN and CDR2 SVGIG come from the germline V gene (reference sequence). Trimming removed 0 bases from V and 7 bases from J; junction bases left unmatched: 9. The chain's CDR3 is CAWSVPGLGGEQYF. The CDR3 DNA is TGTGCCTGGAGTGTACCCGGACTGGGGGGGGAGCAGTACTTC.

This chain joins TRBV19 and TRBJ2-4; 7 positions agree with TRBD1. J gave up 7 bases and V 5 bases, and 14 bases lay outside the gene matches. Germline V gene lookup returns CDR1 LNHDA and CDR2 SQIVND (reference sequence). CDR3 length: 16 amino acids. Written as DNA, the CDR3 is TGTGCCAGTAGTCCACACGGGGACAGCACGATTAACATTCAGTACTTC. Translating gives CASSPHGDSTINIQYF.

The chain uses TRBV9 and TRBJ2-3; TRBD2 matches 8 bases. CDR3 size: 14 residues. V lost 4 bases to trimming and J lost 14 bases; unmatched junction nucleotides: 15. Germline V gene lookup returns CDR1 SGDLS and CDR2 YYNGEE. CDR3 sequence (DNA): TGTGCCAGCAGCCCCCCGGCGGGAGGAAACTTCGTGTATTTT. It yields the protein CASSPPAGGNFVYF.

This chain connects TRBV28 to TRBJ2-7; 9 bases match TRBD1. The CDR3 length is 15 residues. Per germline, CDR1 MDHEN and CDR2 SYDVKM. V trimming: 6 bases; J trimming: 7 bases; junction bases outside the gene matches: 13. CDR3 DNA sequence: TGTGCCAGCAGATACGCCGGGACAGGGAAGGAAGAGCAGTACTTC. This translates into CASRYAGTGKEEQYF.

The chain combines TRBV19 with TRBJ2-5; D call uncertain. This CDR3 has 11 residues. Trimming removed 5 bases at V and 4 bases at J, with 5 bases between. Germline CDR1 is LNHDA and CDR2 is SQIVND (reference sequence). CDR3 nucleotides: TGTGCCAGTAGTTCAGGAGAGACCCAGTACTTC. This gives the protein CASSSGETQYF.

The chain joins TRBV5-1 to TRBJ2-7; D is unclear. The CDR3 runs to 14 residues. Trimming cost V 4 bases and J 1 base, with 12 bases left between them. CDR1 is SGHRS, CDR2 YFSETQ, per germline. CDR3 sequence: CASSTDSHSYEQYF. The CDR3 nucleotides read TGCGCCAGCAGCACCGACTCACATTCCTACGAGCAGTACTTC.

The J gene is TRBJ2-7, the V gene TRBV19; 9 bases are a match to TRBD2. The CDR3 runs 14 residues. Trimming removed 6 bases from V and 3 bases from J; junction bases left unmatched: 6. The germline V gene encodes CDR1 LNHDA and CDR2 SQIVND (reference sequence). The CDR3 sequence is CASSNSGRGYEQYF. As DNA, the CDR3 is TGTGCCAGTAGCAATAGCGGGAGAGGCTACGAGCAGTACTTC.

The chain carries TRBV18 and TRBJ2-2; D perhaps matches TRBD2 (6 bases). V shed 4 bases and J shed 7 bases, with 16 bases lying between them. This CDR3 spans 15 amino acids. Germline assignment: CDR1 KGHSH and CDR2 LQKENI. CDR3 coding DNA: TGTGCCAGCTCACTATCTGGAGGTAGCGGCGGGGAGCTGTTTTTT. Translated, it gives CASSLSGGSGGELFF.

The genes are TRBV19 and TRBJ2-7, with D maybe TRBD1 (5 bases). The CDR3 contains 14 residues. Trimming pared 2 bases from V and 2 bases from J, leaving 10 bases between. CDR1 is LNHDA, CDR2 SQIVND, per germline (reference sequence). CDR3 nucleotide sequence: TGTGCCAGTAGTATACAGGGCGGTGCCTACGAGCAGTACTTC. As protein: CASSIQGGAYEQYF.

The V gene is TRBV5-6, the J gene TRBJ2-5; weak D call: TRBD1 (6 bases). The CDR3 extends over 16 amino acids. V lost 0 bases and J lost 0, with 12 bases in between. Germline CDR1 reads SGHDT; CDR2 reads YYEEEE. CDR3 sequence (DNA): TGTGCCAGCAGCTTGGCCCCCACAGGGAACCAAGAGACCCAGTACTTC. It is translated as CASSLAPTGNQETQYF. The full variable domain, completed using reference TRBV5-6 and TRBJ2-5, is DAGVTQSPTHLIKTRGQQVTLRCSPKSGHDTVSWYQQALGQGPQFIFQYYEEEERQRGNFPDRFSGHQFPNYSSELNVNALLLGDSALYLCASSLAPTGNQETQYFGPGTRLLVL.

CDR3 nucleotide sequence: TGCGCCAGCAGTGCTGGTCCTATACCGGAAAAACTGTTTTTT. This translates into CASSAGPIPEKLFF. V gene TRBV4-1 combines with J gene TRBJ1-4; D is unresolved. Germline V gene lookup returns CDR1 MGHRA and CDR2 YSYEKL. The CDR3 spans 14 residues. Trimming took off 6 bases at V and 8 bases at J, with 16 bases between the two ends.

The gene calls are TRBV19 and TRBJ1-1; D is uncertain. The germline V gene has CDR1 LNHDA and CDR2 SQIVND (reference sequence). The CDR3 extends over 16 amino acids. Trimming pared 2 bases from V and 4 bases from J, leaving 17 bases between. CDR3 sequence (DNA): TGTGCCAGTAGTATACGCCCGCAGGCTTCTGGCACTGAAGCTTTCTTT. Encoded protein: CASSIRPQASGTEAFF. Based on the CDR3 plus reference TRBV19 and TRBJ1-1, the full variable domain is DGGITQSPKYLFRKEGQNVTLSCEQNLNHDAMYWYRQDPGQGLRLIYYSQIVNDFQKGDIAEGYSVSREKKESFPLTVTSAQKNPTAFYLCASSIRPQASGTEAFFGQGTRLTVV.

Its frequency marks this clone as medium-sized. The CDR3: CASRPQDRDGEKLFF. DNA of the CDR3: TGTGCCAGCAGACCACAGGACAGGGATGGTGAAAAACTGTTTTTT. The chain has TRBV7-9 and TRBJ1-4; 8 bases fit TRBD1. The CDR3 sequence is 15 residues long. Germline CDR1 reads SEHNR; CDR2 reads FQNEAQ (reference sequence). V lost 6 bases to trimming and J lost 7 bases; unmatched junction nucleotides: 10.

The chain links TRBV9 to TRBJ2-7; 7 nucleotides line up with TRBD2. The V segment lost 4 bases and the J segment 0 bases; nucleotides outside the gene matches: 10. CDR3 length: 16 amino acids. Germline assignment: CDR1 SGDLS and CDR2 YYNGEE. DNA for the CDR3: TGTGCCAGCAGCCCCCGAACAGCGGGGAGCTCCTACGAGCAGTACTTC. Residues: CASSPRTAGSSYEQYF.

V gene TRBV4-3 combines with J gene TRBJ1-5, with 9 bases that match TRBD1. The CDR3 is 15 amino acids. V was pared by 3 bases and J by 7 bases, with 7 bases of the junction left unmatched. Looked up from germline, CDR1 is LGHNA and CDR2 is YSLEER. The CDR3 bases are TGCGCCAGCAGCCACCGACCGGGACAGGGACAGCCCCAGCATTTT. Amino acid sequence: CASSHRPGQGQPQHF.

This sequence joins TRBV27 and TRBJ2-7; D may be TRBD2 (6 bases). The CDR3 is 13 amino acids. Trimming stripped 3 bases from V and 6 bases from J, with 12 bases between. The germline gives CDR1 MNHEY, CDR2 SMNVEV (reference sequence). The CDR3: CASSLEEGSEQYF. For the CDR3, the DNA is TGTGCCAGCAGTTTGGAGGAGGGTTCCGAGCAGTACTTC.

The chain couples TRBV6-5 to TRBJ2-4, with 9 nucleotides matching TRBD2. Germline loops: CDR1 MNHEY, CDR2 SVGAGI. This CDR3 has 14 residues. J lost 8 bases, V lost 8 bases, and 10 bases had no gene match. The CDR3, as DNA: TGTGCCAGCCGCCTTAGCGGGAGATCTGACATTCAGTACTTC. It translates to CASRLSGRSDIQYF.

The chain links TRBV18 to TRBJ2-2; 7 nucleotides agree with TRBD2. This CDR3 has 16 amino acids. V lost 3 bases to trimming and J lost 4 bases; unmatched junction nucleotides: 8. Germline V gene data show CDR1 as KGHSH and CDR2 as LQKENI. CDR3 sequence reads: CASSPQNGGSTGELFF. In nucleotides, the CDR3 is TGTGCCAGCTCACCCCAAAATGGCGGGAGCACCGGGGAGCTGTTTTTT.

The V call is TRBV19, the J call TRBJ1-5; the D gene is possibly TRBD1 (6 bases). V gave up 10 bases and J gave up 2 bases, with 15 bases separating them. This CDR3 region has 14 residues. The germline V gene has CDR1 LNHDA and CDR2 SQIVND (reference sequence). In nucleotides, the CDR3 is TGTGCCACTCAAAGGGGGTCGGGCAATCAGCCCCAGCATTTT. It specifies CATQRGSGNQPQHF.

This sequence joins TRBV4-2 and TRBJ2-1, with a weak D call TRBD2 (6 bases). Per germline, CDR1 LGHNA and CDR2 YNFKEQ. This CDR3 comprises 16 residues. Trimming took 4 bases from V and 6 from J, leaving 19 bases between them. The CDR3 region is CASSRTRGGAVNEQFF. The CDR3 nucleotides read TGTGCCAGCAGCCGGACAAGGGGAGGAGCAGTCAATGAGCAGTTCTTC.

V is TRBV6-4 and J is TRBJ2-1; perhaps TRBD2 as D (6 bases). Trimming pared 6 bases from V and 0 bases from J, leaving 12 bases between. This CDR3 region has 15 residues. Germline V gene lookup returns CDR1 MRHNA and CDR2 SNTAGT. The CDR3 nucleotides read TGTGCCAGCAGCCGGGACTCAAGCTCCTACAATGAGCAGTTCTTC. This encodes CASSRDSSSYNEQFF.

The rearrangement links TRBV14 to TRBJ2-3; 7 nucleotides agree with TRBD2. With 1 base clipped from V and 6 bases from J, the junction kept 10 bases outside the gene matches. The CDR3 covers 16 residues. Germline CDR1 and CDR2: SGHDN and FVKESK. The CDR3 loop is CASSQGREPPHDTQYF. For the CDR3, the DNA is TGTGCCAGCAGCCAAGGGCGGGAGCCTCCCCACGATACGCAGTATTTT.

This rearrangement joins TRBV4-1 to TRBJ1-1, with D perhaps TRBD1 (5 bases). CDR3 length equals 16 residues. CDR1 is MGHRA and CDR2 is YSYEKL in the germline V gene. Trimming took 0 bases from V and 0 from J, leaving 11 bases between them. CDR3 in DNA: TGCGCCAGCAGCCAAGATCTCGGCAGGGTGAACACTGAAGCTTTCTTT. Protein product: CASSQDLGRVNTEAFF.

This sequence joins TRBV5-1 and TRBJ2-7, with 7 bases matching TRBD1. Germline V gives CDR1 SGHRS, CDR2 YFSETQ. V lost 3 bases, J lost 1 base, and 4 bases stayed unmatched. This CDR3 region has 14 residues. The CDR3 region is CASSSRQGSYEQYF. The CDR3 nucleotides read TGCGCCAGCAGCTCCCGACAGGGATCCTACGAGCAGTACTTC.

The V gene is TRBV6-5, the J gene TRBJ2-7, with a weak D call TRBD2 (6 bases). Deletions cut 4 bases from V and 7 bases from J, with 17 bases between. Germline lookup yields CDR1 MNHEY and CDR2 SVGAGI. This CDR3 spans 14 amino acids. The CDR3 bases are TGTGCCAGCAGTTCCTTCGCGGGAACGGGGGAGCAGTACTTC. It translates to CASSSFAGTGEQYF.